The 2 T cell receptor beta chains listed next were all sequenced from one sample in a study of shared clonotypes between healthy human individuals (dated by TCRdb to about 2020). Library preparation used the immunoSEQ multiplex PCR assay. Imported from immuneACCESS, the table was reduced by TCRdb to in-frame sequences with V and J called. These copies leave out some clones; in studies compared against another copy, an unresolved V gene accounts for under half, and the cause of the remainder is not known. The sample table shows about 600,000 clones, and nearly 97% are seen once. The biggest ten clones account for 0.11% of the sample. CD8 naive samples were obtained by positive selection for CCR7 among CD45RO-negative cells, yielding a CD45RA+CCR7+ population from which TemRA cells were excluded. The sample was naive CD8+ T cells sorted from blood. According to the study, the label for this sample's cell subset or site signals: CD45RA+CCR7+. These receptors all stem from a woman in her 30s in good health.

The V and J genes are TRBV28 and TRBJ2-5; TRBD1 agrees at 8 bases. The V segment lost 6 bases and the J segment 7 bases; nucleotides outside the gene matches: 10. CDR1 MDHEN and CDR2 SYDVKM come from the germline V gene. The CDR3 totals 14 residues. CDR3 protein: CASSRRTGYVTQYF. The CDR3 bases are TGTGCCAGCAGCCGCCGGACAGGGTATGTGACCCAGTACTTC.

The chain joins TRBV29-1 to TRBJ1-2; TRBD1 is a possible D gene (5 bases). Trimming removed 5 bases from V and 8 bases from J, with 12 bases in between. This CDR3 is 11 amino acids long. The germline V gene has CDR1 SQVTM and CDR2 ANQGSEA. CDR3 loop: CSVRGTVGYTF. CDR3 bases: TGCAGCGTTAGGGGAACGGTAGGCTACACCTTC.